The TCR beta chain described here comes from a study of CD8+ T cells in alopecia areata. Overall study: The study gave tofacitinib for 6 to 18 months, then 6 months off drug.

Study conclusions and caveats: Scalp lesions, especially in alopecia totalis/universalis, had higher clonality than normal scalp. Scalp and blood retained many expanded lesional clones during tofacitinib.

Turning to this clone: As yet, its antigen is unknown.

Extracted from the samples, RNA was reverse transcribed into cDNA to serve as the sequencing template. Using immunoSEQ multiplex PCR, the repertoire was profiled, and TCRdb retains in-frame clones only, with some absent. The sample has some 150,000 clones; around 86% are singletons. The treatment is: oral pan-JAK inhibitor, 5-10 mg twice daily. Peripheral blood and lesional scalp punch biopsies came from alopecia areata patients. The TCR was taken from a human donor with alopecia areata. The source material was CD8+ T cells sorted from blood, sampled at week 4, from a patient treated with tofacitinib.

CDR3: CASSSLRTHYGYTF. CDR3 DNA: TGTGCCAGCAGCTCCCTTAGGACCCACTATGGCTACACCTTC. The chain combines TRBV5-4 with TRBJ1-2; D uncertain. The CDR3 is 14 residues long. Trimming took off 3 bases at V and 3 bases at J, with 12 bases between the two ends. CDR1 is SGHNT, CDR2 YYREEE, per germline (reference sequence).